These 14 T cell receptor beta chains originate from one sample sequenced in a study of response to subunit inactivated influenza vaccine. Using its own MiXCR run on the RT-PCR reads, TCRdb lists one record per CDR3 protein. The profile covers roughly 460,000 distinct CDR3 sequences, with around 9.9% appearing a single time and about an eighth taken by the ten largest. Sequenced material: PBMCs from blood, taken roughly 45 days after vaccination. The source is a middle-aged man who received an inactivated influenza vaccine.

This clonotype was counted at least ten times. V usage is TRBV12-3 or TRBV12-4 and J usage is TRBJ2-5; tentative D call: TRBD1 (5 bases). The CDR3 has 13 residues. Trimming removed 5 bases from V and 7 bases from J, with 14 bases in between. Here the CDR3 reads CASSISDQGTQYF. The CDR3 DNA sequence: TGTGCCAGCAGTATCTCGGACCAGGGGACCCAGTACTTC.

This clonotype was observed a few times. The chain combines TRBV4-3 with TRBJ2-3; a possible D gene is TRBD1 (6 bases). This CDR3 spans 16 amino acids. Germline CDR1 is LGHNA and CDR2 is YSLEER. With 3 bases removed from V and 1 base from J, the gap between germline ends came to 14 bases. The CDR3 coding sequence is TGCGCCAGCAGCCAGGGGGCCGGGGCCGGCACAGATACGCAGTATTTT. This sequence encodes CASSQGAGAGTDTQYF.

This clonotype was counted only a few times. The chain couples TRBV28 to TRBJ2-7; 12 bases map to TRBD1. With 5 bases clipped from V and 4 bases from J, the junction kept 9 bases outside the gene matches. The CDR3 extends over 16 amino acids. Germline V gene data show CDR1 as MDHEN and CDR2 as SYDVKM. Here the CDR3 reads CASSRNVGQGAYEQYF. In DNA, the CDR3 is TGTGCCAGCAGTCGCAATGTGGGACAGGGGGCTTACGAGCAGTACTTC.

This clonotype has a handful of counts. The chain combines TRBV7-9 with TRBJ2-5; 11 bases are shared with TRBD2. In germline, CDR1 is SEHNR, CDR2 FQNEAQ (reference sequence). The CDR3 totals 16 residues. J lost 3 bases, V lost 8 bases, and 11 bases had no gene match. The CDR3: CASGLLSGGAEETQYF. The CDR3 DNA reads TGTGCCAGCGGATTACTTAGCGGGGGGGCCGAAGAGACCCAGTACTTC.

The rearrangement joins TRBV6-5 to TRBJ2-7, with 10 positions matching TRBD1. V lost 3 bases and J lost 5; bases outside the gene matches: 4. The CDR3 runs 14 residues. Germline lookup yields CDR1 MNHEY and CDR2 SVGAGI. CDR3 bases: TGTGCCAGCAGTTATCGACAGGGGGCCCACGAGCAGTACTTC. Translating it yields CASSYRQGAHEQYF.

CDR3 coding DNA: TGTGCCAGCAGCTCCTTCGGGGGGGGTGAGCAGTTCTTC. Translation: CASSSFGGGEQFF. The chain uses TRBV7-6 and TRBJ2-1; 8 nucleotides match TRBD2. The germline gives CDR1 SGHVS, CDR2 FNYEAQ. After removal of 4 bases from V and 9 bases from J, the junction contained 5 bases not matched to a gene. The CDR3 runs 13 residues.

The chain recombines TRBV20-1 with TRBJ2-1, with TRBD2 identical over 7 bases. The CDR3 consists of 18 residues. Germline lookup yields CDR1 DFQATT and CDR2 SNEGSKA (reference sequence). The V segment lost 3 bases and the J segment 1 base; nucleotides outside the gene matches: 15. CDR3: CSASSNRAERESYNEQFF. CDR3 DNA sequence: TGCAGTGCTAGTTCTAATAGGGCGGAGCGGGAATCCTACAATGAGCAGTTCTTC.

The chain has TRBV24-1 and TRBJ1-2, with 9 nucleotides matching TRBD1. The germline gives CDR1 KGHDR, CDR2 SFDVKD. The CDR3 loop spans 17 amino acids. Trimming took 3 bases from V and 8 from J; bases not matched to a gene: 15. CDR3 nucleotides: TGTGCCACCAGTGATGTTACAGGGGGCCTGGGCCGTGACGGCTACACCTTC. Protein sequence: CATSDVTGGLGRDGYTF.

This clonotype has a handful of counts. This sequence joins TRBV4-1 and TRBJ2-1; possibly TRBD1 for D (6 bases). The CDR3 runs to 13 residues. Germline V gene lookup returns CDR1 MGHRA and CDR2 YSYEKL. V was pared by 4 bases and J by 8 bases, with 12 bases between. Here the CDR3 reads CASSPVTGYEQFF. CDR3 coding DNA: TGCGCCAGCAGCCCCGTGACAGGTTATGAGCAGTTCTTC.

This clonotype has just a few counts. The chain couples TRBV20-1 to TRBJ2-1; 9 nucleotides line up with TRBD2. CDR1 DFQATT and CDR2 SNEGSKA come from the germline V gene (reference sequence). V was pared by 0 bases and J by 3 bases, with 9 bases of the junction left unmatched. CDR3 length: 17 residues. This CDR3 reads CSAREVAGEISYNEQFF. CDR3 bases: TGCAGTGCTAGAGAAGTAGCGGGAGAGATTAGCTACAATGAGCAGTTCTTC.

V is TRBV4-3 and J is TRBJ2-1, with 7 bases matching TRBD2. Looked up from germline, CDR1 is LGHNA and CDR2 is YSLEER. J was trimmed by 2 bases and V by 0 bases; bases with no gene match: 4. There are 16 residues in the CDR3. The CDR3 DNA sequence: TGCGCCAGCAGCCAAGATCGCGGGGGAACCTACAATGAGCAGTTCTTC. As protein: CASSQDRGGTYNEQFF.

The V gene is TRBV20-1, the J gene TRBJ2-3; D possibly corresponds to TRBD2 (6 bases). Looked up from germline, CDR1 is DFQATT and CDR2 is SNEGSKA (reference sequence). This CDR3 is 14 amino acids long. Deletions cut 6 bases from V and 2 bases from J, with 15 bases between. Here the CDR3 reads CSATPGLLTDTQYF. For the CDR3, the DNA is TGCAGTGCCACTCCGGGACTTCTCACAGATACGCAGTATTTT.

This clonotype turned up a few times. The rearrangement uses TRBV7-9 and TRBJ2-1; TRBD2 might be the D (5 bases). CDR1 is SEHNR and CDR2 is FQNEAQ in the germline V gene (reference sequence). This CDR3 spans 17 amino acids. With 1 base removed from V and 5 bases from J, the gap between germline ends came to 18 bases. The DNA of the CDR3 is TGTGCCAGCAGCTTAGTTTCCGGACTGGTTCTGGACAATGAGCAGTTCTTC. This gives the protein CASSLVSGLVLDNEQFF.

V is TRBV11-2 and J is TRBJ2-3; D possibly uses TRBD1 or TRBD2 (5 bases each). The CDR3 extends over 15 amino acids. The ends were cut back, 4 bases at V and 4 bases at J, with 15 bases in the middle. Looked up from germline, CDR1 is SGHAT and CDR2 is FQNNGV. This CDR3 reads CASSSIRGLADTQYF. Written as DNA, the CDR3 is TGTGCCAGCAGCTCGATCCGGGGCCTGGCAGATACGCAGTATTTT.